These T cell receptor beta chains were read from a single sample in a study of metastatic and nonmetastatic thyroid tumors. TCRdb recomputed clones from the PCR reads via MiXCR. The sample lists about 60,000 clones, around 15% seen once, with roughly a tenth in the top ten. The sequenced material came from blood. These receptors all stem from a male donor with papillary thyroid cancer or a benign thyroid nodule (not recorded which). Some clones in this sample may be carry-over from other donors' samples. Both conserved end residues are part of each CDR3. D genes are given only for firm matches. Size tells how often a clone was seen (once, few, many) or the class of an expanded clone, and some rows leave it out.

size | J | V | D | CDR3 | DNA
many | TRBJ2-6 | TRBV6-1 | NA | CASSEMSSGANVLTF | TGTGCCAGCAGTGAGATGAGCTCTGGGGCCAACGTCCTGACTTTC
NA | TRBJ2-1 | TRBV5-1 | TRBD2 | CASSALPGTIAYEQFF | TGCGCTAGCAGCGCGCTCCCCGGGACTATAGCCTATGAGCAGTTCTTC
many | TRBJ2-3 | TRBV29-1 | NA | CSVLTNTDTQYF | TGCAGCGTTCTCACAAACACAGATACGCAGTATTTT
NA | TRBJ2-7 | TRBV6-1 | NA | CASSVGAYEQYF | TGTGCCAGCAGTGTAGGGGCGTACGAGCAGTACTTC
NA | TRBJ2-7 | TRBV6-1 | NA | CASSPTTFQASGGEQYF | TGTGCCAGCAGCCCCACCACCTTCCAGGCTTCCGGGGGCGAGCAGTACTTC
few | TRBJ2-7 | TRBV6-1 | NA | CASSQGGQGHEQYF | TGTGCCAGCAGCCAAGGAGGGCAGGGCCACGAGCAGTACTTC
few | TRBJ2-7 | TRBV6-1 | NA | CASSEADYEQYF | TGTGCCAGCAGTGAGGCAGACTACGAGCAGTACTTC
many | TRBJ1-3 | TRBV15 | NA | CATSKEAARNTIYF | TGTGCCACCAGCAAAGAAGCGGCGCGGAACACCATATATTTT
NA | TRBJ2-1 | TRBV11-1 | NA | CASRDPGGNTENEQFF | TGTGCCAGCAGAGACCCCGGAGGGAATACTGAAAATGAGCAGTTCTTC
few | TRBJ1-6 | TRBV15 | NA | CDTSRADSPLHF | TGTGACACCAGCAGAGCGGATTCACCACTCCACTTT
NA | TRBJ1-4 | TRBV15 | NA | CATSASRVTNEKLCF | TGTGCCACCAGCGCGTCGCGGGTCACTAATGAAAAACTGTGTTTT
many | TRBJ2-1 | TRBV9 | NA | CASSPRLGNEQFF | TGTGCCAGCAGCCCCCGTCTGGGCAATGAGCAGTTCTTC
medium-sized | TRBJ2-1 | TRBV6-5 | TRBD2 | CASSYSFSGTYNEQFF | TGTGCCAGCAGTTACTCTTTTAGCGGGACCTACAATGAGCAGTTCTTC
few | TRBJ2-1 | TRBV6-1 | NA | CASRNSVNSYNEQFF | TGTGCCAGCAGGAATAGCGTTAACTCCTACAATGAGCAGTTCTTC
many | TRBJ2-1 | TRBV4-2 | NA | CASSQVRQALGNEQFF | TGTGCCAGCAGCCAAGTTCGCCAGGCCTTAGGAAATGAGCAGTTCTTC
NA | TRBJ2-2 | TRBV6-1 | TRBD1 | CASSRRITGGPGELLF | TGTGCCAGCAGCCGACGAATAACAGGGGGCCCCGGGGAGCTGCTTTTT
many | TRBJ2-3 | TRBV3-1 | TRBD2 | CASSPISGSTDTQYF | TGTGCCAGCAGCCCCATTAGCGGGAGCACAGATACGCAGTATTTT
many | TRBJ1-4 | TRBV20-1 | NA | CSARDLGDPATNEKLFF | TGCAGTGCTAGAGATCTGGGGGACCCTGCAACTAATGAAAAACTGTTTTTT
few | TRBJ1-4 | TRBV28 | NA | CVSIPRTGQETQKLFF | TGTGTCAGCATACCCAGGACGGGACAAGAGACGCAAAAACTGTTTTTT
NA | TRBJ2-7 | TRBV2 | TRBD1 | CASRGQGYEQYF | TGTGCCAGCAGGGGACAGGGCTACGAGCAGTACTTC
many | TRBJ1-5 | TRBV7-8 | TRBD1 | CASSIQGDQPQHF | TGTGCCAGCAGCATACAGGGGGATCAGCCCCAGCATTTT
many | TRBJ1-2 | TRBV30 | NA | CAWSVPWDYGYTF | TGTGCCTGGAGCGTTCCCTGGGACTATGGCTACACCTTC
many | TRBJ2-1 | TRBV10-3 | NA | CAISEGDLRSNEQFF | TGTGCCATCAGTGAGGGGGATTTGCGCTCCAATGAGCAGTTCTTC
few | TRBJ1-5 | TRBV27 | NA | CASSLSGASKPQHF | TGTGCCAGCAGTTTATCAGGGGCTAGTAAGCCACAGCATTTT
many | TRBJ2-7 | TRBV4-1 | NA | CASSQDRGRNSYEQYF | TGCGCCAGCAGCCAAGATAGAGGAAGAAACTCCTACGAGCAGTACTTC
many | TRBJ2-5 | TRBV7-3 | TRBD1 | CASSLGTEKETQYF | TGTGCCAGCAGCTTAGGGACAGAAAAAGAGACCCAGTACTTC
many | TRBJ1-5 | TRBV10-3 | NA | CATGQNNQPQHF | TGTGCCACCGGACAGAACAATCAGCCCCAGCATTTT
many | TRBJ2-2 | TRBV9 | NA | CASSVAHTHLTGELFF | TGTGCCAGCAGCGTAGCGCACACCCATTTGACCGGGGAGCTGTTTTTT
many | TRBJ2-7 | TRBV4-1 | NA | CASSQGRGLDEQYF | TGCGCCAGCAGCCAAGGCAGGGGTCTCGACGAGCAGTACTTC
NA | TRBJ2-7 | TRBV6-1 | NA | CANSWGDSRTYEQYF | TGTGCCAACAGTTGGGGGGACAGTAGAACCTACGAGCAGTACTTC
NA | TRBJ1-2 | TRBV5-1 | NA | CASSLVGETNYGYTF | TGCGCCAGCAGCTTGGTCGGGGAAACTAACTATGGCTACACCTTC